The clone carrying this T cell receptor (beta chain) was detected many times. Its antigen remains unknown. The data stem from a study of T cells in Graves' hyperthyroidism and ophthalmopathy. Across the study: Upon initial diagnosis and before any treatment, peripheral blood was collected. The study's findings and limits: Blood also held most thyroid clonotypes expanded beyond 0.001.

TCR beta CDR3 sequences were amplified from RNA transcripts. In the first-round RT-PCR of the TCR CDR3, the HTBI primer set was used. TCRdb itself ran the multiplex PCR reads through MiXCR, one entry per CDR3 protein. The profile shows 550,000 to 650,000 distinct CDR3 sequences, 11% to 15% of them singletons. Trimming removed 2 bases at V and 6 bases at J, with 11 bases between. CDR3 length: 13 amino acids. Germline V gene lookup returns CDR1 KGHSH and CDR2 LQKENI. A patient was excluded if there was uncontrolled infection, other autoimmune disease, pregnancy or lactation. The study based diagnoses on clinical symptoms, serum thyroxine and TRAb, thyroid ultrasound and orbital computed tomography.

The chain employs TRBV18 and TRBJ2-7; D perhaps matches TRBD2 (6 bases). What was sequenced was blood. This sequence originates from a woman between 40 and 50 years old with Graves' hyperthyroidism. The CDR3 protein is CASSPGGLGEQYF. CDR3 DNA: TGTGCCAGCTCACCAGGAGGGTTAGGCGAGCAGTACTTC.